This TCR beta chain was found in a study of cytomegalovirus exposure and HLA in healthy donors (dated by TCRdb to about 2017). The study in broad terms: In an earlier analysis of roughly 500 of the donors, around 290 Gb of sequence data and 100 million or so unique TCR beta sequences from 150 million to 200 million T cells were reported. An early release covering 550 to 650 HLA-typed donors comprised roughly 300 gigabases of sequencing data and tens of millions of unique TCR sequences. The genetic ancestry cluster associated with self-reported Caucasian donors included 81% of the roughly 410 genotyped donors. The aim of the study was to test whether cataloging public T cell receptors could identify signatures of past pathogen exposure. The T cell repertoires of some 670 subjects were profiled by immunosequencing and related to cytomegalovirus serostatus. In addition to the first cohort of 666 subjects, a separate validation cohort of 120 different subjects was used. To predict cytomegalovirus infection status, the study brought together high-throughput TCR immunosequencing, statistical association of individual TCRs with disease status, and machine learning. A later analysis re-examined previously published TCR beta repertoires from more than 650 donors and added high-resolution HLA genotyping to investigate patterns of TCR occurrence. The later analysis used no new phenotypic data to find candidate immune exposures, relying instead on TCR beta sequences and their occurrence across donors. To decide whether each TCR beta V gene segment behaved as functional or pseudogenic, an earlier analysis of fewer than 750 of the donors relied on high-throughput TCR beta sequencing. Donor age, sex, ethnicity and CMV serostatus were collected together with the repertoire data. In a later genetic analysis, genome-wide SNP genotypes for about three fifths of the roughly 670 donors were used, and that subset was treated as a discovery cohort. Every repertoire in the discovery cohort had been generated on one and the same sequencing platform. Class I and class II HLA loci were covered by the typing at four-digit resolution. The number of typed donors differed by locus: roughly 629-640 for A, B, C, DRB1 and DQB1; 522 for DQA1; 606 for DPA1; and 400 to 480 for DPB1. A handful of DR-DQ haplotypes were treated as single units for association and clustering because of strong linkage in the cohort. Across approximately 400 genotyped donors of the cohort, an average of approximately 220,000 unique TCR beta nucleotide sequences per donor were sequenced, and approximately 17% of those sequences were non-productive.

This clone appeared a single time. What this receptor recognizes is not known. Per-nucleotide qualities are absent, and no much larger clonotype sits a single base away. The CDR3, from cysteine to phenylalanine, totals 13 residues. The sequence is cut down to CDR3 DNA, 39 bases in frame from base 1. The CDR1 and CDR2 encoded by the germline V gene are SNHLY and FYNNEI. Trimming costs V 7 bases and J 3 bases, and their ends lie 12 bases apart. The cohort consisted of 666 healthy bone marrow donors. At the time of sampling, all cohort members were nominally healthy, though unrecorded immune exposures were likely present. The donor was CMV seronegative and belonged to the group of over 350 seronegative cohort members. Every donor gave a peripheral blood sample, and the peripheral blood mononuclear cells from that sample were used for TCR beta sequencing. The Qiagen DNeasy Blood Extraction Kit was used to extract genomic DNA from the blood cell samples.

What the work shows at the level of the full study, not this receptor alone: Strong co-occurrence of HLA alleles, especially DR and DQ, made assigning TCR associations to individual alleles difficult. The classifier was reported to diagnose cytomegalovirus status with high specificity and sensitivity in both the original cohort and the validation cohort. A later analysis associated 17,000 or so TCR beta sequences with specific HLA alleles at a false discovery rate of 0.05. Sequencing depth was assumed to be roughly uniform across donors in the presence/absence analyses, though that assumption may not hold. Broadly in line with IMGT annotations, most TCR beta V segments showed up in productive rearrangements about 87% or about 30% of the time in an earlier analysis of several hundred of the donors. In a later analysis, TCR association rates were found to vary across HLA loci, with the most associated TCRs seen for DRB1 alleles and the fewest for HLA-C alleles. A later analysis found that HLA-associated TCR beta chains were more clonally expanded and had lower generation probabilities than equally common non-associated chains. A further reported finding was that TCR beta sequences accurately predicted the HLA-A and HLA-B alleles for most subjects in the first cohort. In a later genetic analysis, fewer N-insertions in productive TCRs were reported among donors in an Asian-associated ancestry cluster than the roughly 640-donor mean. Because counts were too low, 15 or so rarely observed V segments, including chromosome 9 orphons, were excluded from the earlier analysis of several hundred of the donors. Because some donors lacked HLA typing at each locus, the association tests relied only on the typed subset. The study gave a list of about 160 TCR beta chains associated with cytomegalovirus. A cluster of highly shared sequence variants was judged likely to be a technical artifact of the sequencing pipeline. The 87-base-pair reads could not distinguish some IMGT-functional V segments, including TRBV6-2 and TRBV6-3, so those segments were excluded. It was suggested by the authors that the approach could potentially be generalized to other disease states and immunological phenotypes. According to a later analysis, parvovirus B19, influenza, CMV and Epstein-Barr virus appeared linked to several top co-occurrence clusters. Linkage disequilibrium might explain the correlated functional status among segregating V segments, but an unknown experimental factor could not be ruled out. In a later analysis, most CMV-associated TCR beta chains were found to appear HLA-restricted, with HLA associations seemingly driven largely by CMV exposure. Most TCR sequences were observed very rarely across donors, whereas some public TCRs were present in many individuals. A later genetic analysis associated a missense DCLRE1C variant with V-gene and J-gene trimming of TCR beta chains, and an independent cohort replicated the association. Immune exposure information for the cohort was limited to CMV serostatus. Only TCR beta chains were sequenced in this cohort, and the absence of alpha or paired-chain data limited detectable features. A few of the identified cytomegalovirus-associated TCR beta chains were confirmed in vitro to be specific for cytomegalovirus antigens.

The library relied on the immunoSEQ multiplex PCR assay. A mixture of 60 forward primers for TCR Vbeta segments and 13 reverse primers for TCR Jbeta segments was used in the multiplex PCR. The CDR3 region of rearranged TCR beta genes was amplified from genomic DNA by a multiplex PCR assay. Amplified TCR beta libraries were sequenced as 87-base-pair reads on the Illumina HiSeq System. Processing in the source paper ran as follows. A later analysis tallied 70 million to 100 million unique TCR beta chains across the 666 repertoires, and some 10 million of those chains were shared by two or more donors. Raw reads were error-corrected and collapsed into unique sequences by a nearest-neighbor algorithm in which closely related sequences were merged to remove PCR and sequencing errors. Alignment of CDR3 sequences to IMGT reference sequences was used to assign V, D and J gene segments. Each retained sequence needed at least a six-nucleotide match to both a V gene segment and a J gene segment. A rearrangement was called productive if the CDR3 had no stop codons and remained in frame with V and J, and every other rearrangement was called non-productive. Following IMGT convention, CDR3 was defined as the stretch from the second conserved V-encoded cysteine up to the conserved J-encoded phenylalanine. In an earlier analysis of some 550 of the donors, sequences lacking an unambiguous match to a single V gene segment were excluded. An earlier analysis of around 600 of the donors classified V segments as functional when productive rearrangements were above 56.7% and as segregating when the standard deviation between donors was above 5%. To diagnose cytomegalovirus status from the catalog of TCR beta chain sequences, a statistical classification framework was built. In a later analysis, V and J genes were assigned by comparing TCR nucleotide sequences against IMGT/GENE-DB human TR gene sequences. In a later analysis, CDR3 sequences and most-parsimonious VDJ recombination scenarios were assigned using the TCRdist pipeline. In a later analysis, each TCR beta chain was defined by its CDR3 amino acid sequence together with its V-gene family, and reads lacking a unique V-gene family were excluded. To address suspected cross-contamination and a sequencing artifact, a later analysis removed a few hundred highly shared, low-generation-probability nucleotide sequences. In a later analysis, a clonal expansion index for each public chain was calculated from normalized within-repertoire ranks of inferred template counts. In a later analysis, generation probabilities were computed using a VDJ recombination model fitted to out-of-frame rearrangements, and the results were checked against IGoR. A later analysis scored TCR-TCR, TCR-HLA and TCR-CMV co-occurrence with hypergeometric tests, applying a repertoire-size bias correction to TCR pairs. In a later analysis, false discovery rates were estimated by permuting HLA or CMV assignments 20 times. In a later analysis, co-occurring TCRs were grouped using DBSCAN, and TCRdist sequence similarity was added for clustering within HLA-allele-positive subsets. Repertoires with fewer than 30,000 or more than 120,000 public chains, plus five repertoires with anomalous nucleotide sharing, were excluded from co-occurrence clustering. In TCRdb, the immuneACCESS table is reduced to in-frame sequences with V and J assigned. These tables do not hold every clone; where another copy was compared, an unresolved V gene accounts for under half, and the others remain unexplained. From that table come the V and J calls and clone size; the DNA was used to work out D and trimming. Within this sample are about 200,000 clones, with approximately 80% of them counted one time only. About 3% of the sample is in the top ten clones.

The sequence came from a man aged 30 to 39 in good health and CMV-seronegative. Sequencing input: PBMCs. The rearranged chain carries TRBV2 and TRBJ1-1, with the D gene uncertain. The encoded CDR3 is CASKVRVDTEAFF. The bases read TGTGCCAGCAAGGTGAGGGTAGACACTGAAGCTTTCTTT.